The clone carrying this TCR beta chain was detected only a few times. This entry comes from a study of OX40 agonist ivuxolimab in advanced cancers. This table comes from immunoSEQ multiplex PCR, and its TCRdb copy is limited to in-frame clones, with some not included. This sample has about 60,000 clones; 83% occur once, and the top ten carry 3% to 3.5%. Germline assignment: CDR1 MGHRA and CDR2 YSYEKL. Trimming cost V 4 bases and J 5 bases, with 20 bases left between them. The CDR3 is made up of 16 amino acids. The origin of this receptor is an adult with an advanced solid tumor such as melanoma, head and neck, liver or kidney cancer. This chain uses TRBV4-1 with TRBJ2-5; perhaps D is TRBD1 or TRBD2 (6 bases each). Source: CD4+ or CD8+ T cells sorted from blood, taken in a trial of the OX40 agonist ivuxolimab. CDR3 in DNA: TGCGCCAGCAGCCGTAACGGGGGCGCCTCAGGGGAGACCCAGTACTTC. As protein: CASSRNGGASGETQYF.